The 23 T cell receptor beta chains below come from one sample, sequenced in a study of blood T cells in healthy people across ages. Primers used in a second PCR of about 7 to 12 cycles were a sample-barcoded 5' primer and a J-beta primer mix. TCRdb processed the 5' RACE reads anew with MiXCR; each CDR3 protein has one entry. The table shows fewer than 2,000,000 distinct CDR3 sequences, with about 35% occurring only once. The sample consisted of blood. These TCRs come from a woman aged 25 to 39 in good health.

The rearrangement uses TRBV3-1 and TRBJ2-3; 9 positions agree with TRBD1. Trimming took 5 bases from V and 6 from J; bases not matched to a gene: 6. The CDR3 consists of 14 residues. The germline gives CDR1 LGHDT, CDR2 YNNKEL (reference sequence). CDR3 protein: CASSDRQGVDTQYF. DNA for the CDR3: TGTGCCAGCAGCGACCGACAGGGGGTGGATACGCAGTATTTT.

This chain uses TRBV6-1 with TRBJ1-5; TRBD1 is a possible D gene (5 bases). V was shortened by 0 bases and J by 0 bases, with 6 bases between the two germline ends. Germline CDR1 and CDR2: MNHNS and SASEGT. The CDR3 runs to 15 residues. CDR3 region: CASSEAGVSNQPQHF. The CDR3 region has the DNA TGTGCCAGCAGTGAAGCAGGGGTTAGCAATCAGCCCCAGCATTTT.

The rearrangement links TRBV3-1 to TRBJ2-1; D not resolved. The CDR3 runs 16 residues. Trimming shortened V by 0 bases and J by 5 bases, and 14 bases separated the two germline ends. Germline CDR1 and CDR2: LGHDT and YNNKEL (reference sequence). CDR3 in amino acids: CASSQDPDPLNNEQFF. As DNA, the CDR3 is TGTGCCAGCAGCCAAGATCCGGACCCCCTAAACAATGAGCAGTTCTTC.

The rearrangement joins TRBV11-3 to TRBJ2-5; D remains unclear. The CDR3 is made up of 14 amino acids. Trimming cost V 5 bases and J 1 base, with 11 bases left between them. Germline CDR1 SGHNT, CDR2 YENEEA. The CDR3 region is CASSPGDPQETQYF. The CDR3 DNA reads TGTGCCAGCAGCCCCGGCGACCCCCAAGAGACCCAGTACTTC.

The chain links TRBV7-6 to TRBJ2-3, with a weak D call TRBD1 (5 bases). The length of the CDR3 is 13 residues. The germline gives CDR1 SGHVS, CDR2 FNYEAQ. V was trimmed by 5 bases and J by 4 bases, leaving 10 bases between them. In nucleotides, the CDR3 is TGTGCCAGCAGCCCCAGGGCCCCAGATACGCAGTATTTT. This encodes CASSPRAPDTQYF. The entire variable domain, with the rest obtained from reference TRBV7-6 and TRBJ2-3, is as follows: GAGVSQSPRYKVTKRGQDVALRCDPISGHVSLYWYRQALGQGPEFLTYFNYEAQQDKSGLPNDRFSAERPEGSISTLTIQRTEQRDSAMYRCASSPRAPDTQYFGPGTRLTVL.

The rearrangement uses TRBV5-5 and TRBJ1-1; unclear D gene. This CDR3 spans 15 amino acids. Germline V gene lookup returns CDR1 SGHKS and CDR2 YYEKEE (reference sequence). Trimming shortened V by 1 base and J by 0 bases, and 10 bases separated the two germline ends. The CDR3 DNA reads TGTGCCAGCAGCTTGTTTCTGGGTATGAACACTGAAGCTTTCTTT. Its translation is CASSLFLGMNTEAFF.

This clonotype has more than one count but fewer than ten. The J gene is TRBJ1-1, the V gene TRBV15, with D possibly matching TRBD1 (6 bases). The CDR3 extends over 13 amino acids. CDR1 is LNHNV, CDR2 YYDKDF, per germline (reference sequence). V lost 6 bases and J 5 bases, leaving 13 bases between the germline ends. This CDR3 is CATSWAQGTEAFF. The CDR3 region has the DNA TGTGCCACCAGTTGGGCTCAGGGGACTGAAGCTTTCTTT. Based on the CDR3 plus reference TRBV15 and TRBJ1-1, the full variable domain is DAMVIQNPRYQVTQFGKPVTLSCSQTLNHNVMYWYQQKSSQAPKLLFHYYDKDFNNEADTPDNFQSRRPNTSFCFLDIRSPGLGDTAMYLCATSWAQGTEAFFGQGTRLTVV.

The CDR3 spells CASSLLAGVRVDEQFF. CDR3 nucleotides: TGTGCCAGCAGTTTACTAGCGGGCGTGCGGGTGGATGAGCAGTTCTTC. The gene calls are TRBV6-5 and TRBJ2-1; 9 bases match TRBD2. Germline CDR1 reads MNHEY; CDR2 reads SVGAGI. J lost 8 bases, V lost 4 bases, and 12 bases had no gene match. The CDR3 contains 16 residues.

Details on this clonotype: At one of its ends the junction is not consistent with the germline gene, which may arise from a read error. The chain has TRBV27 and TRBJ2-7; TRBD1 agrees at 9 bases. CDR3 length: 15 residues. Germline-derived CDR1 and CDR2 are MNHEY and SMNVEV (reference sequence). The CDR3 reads CASRPGQGITYEQCF. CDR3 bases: TGTGCCAGCAGGCCAGGACAGGGGATTACCTACGAGCAGTGCTTC.

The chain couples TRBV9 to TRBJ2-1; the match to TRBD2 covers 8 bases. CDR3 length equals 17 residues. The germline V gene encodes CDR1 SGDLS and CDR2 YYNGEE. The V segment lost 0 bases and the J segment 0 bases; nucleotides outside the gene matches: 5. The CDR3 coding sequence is TGTGCCAGCAGCGTAGGAGCGGGGGCCGTCTCCTACAATGAGCAGTTCTTC. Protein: CASSVGAGAVSYNEQFF.

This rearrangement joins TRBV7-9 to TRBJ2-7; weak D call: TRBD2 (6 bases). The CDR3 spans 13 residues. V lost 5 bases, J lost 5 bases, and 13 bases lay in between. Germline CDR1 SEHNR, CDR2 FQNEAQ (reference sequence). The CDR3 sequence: CASSMRDSNEQYF. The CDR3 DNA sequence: TGTGCCAGCAGCATGCGGGACTCTAACGAGCAGTACTTC.

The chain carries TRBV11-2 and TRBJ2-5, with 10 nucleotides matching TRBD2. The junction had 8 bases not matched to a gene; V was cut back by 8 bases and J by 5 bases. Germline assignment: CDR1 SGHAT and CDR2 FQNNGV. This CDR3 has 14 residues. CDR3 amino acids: CASRVSGGGETQYF. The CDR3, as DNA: TGTGCCAGCCGGGTCAGCGGGGGGGGTGAGACCCAGTACTTC.

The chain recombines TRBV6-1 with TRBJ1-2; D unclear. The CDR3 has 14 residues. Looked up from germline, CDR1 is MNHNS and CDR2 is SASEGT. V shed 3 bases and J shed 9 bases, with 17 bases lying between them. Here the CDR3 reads CASSEWAGNSRYTF. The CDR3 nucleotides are TGTGCCAGCAGTGAGTGGGCCGGGAATTCTCGCTACACCTTC.

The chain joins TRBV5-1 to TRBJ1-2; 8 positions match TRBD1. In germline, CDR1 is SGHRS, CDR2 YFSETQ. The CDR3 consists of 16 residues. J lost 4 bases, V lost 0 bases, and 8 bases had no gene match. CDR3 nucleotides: TGCGCCAGCAGCTTGGAAACAGGGGGAAGGGGCTATGGCTACACCTTC. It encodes CASSLETGGRGYGYTF.

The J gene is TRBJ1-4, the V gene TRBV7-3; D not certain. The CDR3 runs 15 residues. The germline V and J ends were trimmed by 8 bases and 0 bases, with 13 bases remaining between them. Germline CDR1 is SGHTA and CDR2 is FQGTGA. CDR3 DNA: TGTGCCAGCCGAGTCGACGGATCAACTAATGAAAAACTGTTTTTT. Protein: CASRVDGSTNEKLFF.

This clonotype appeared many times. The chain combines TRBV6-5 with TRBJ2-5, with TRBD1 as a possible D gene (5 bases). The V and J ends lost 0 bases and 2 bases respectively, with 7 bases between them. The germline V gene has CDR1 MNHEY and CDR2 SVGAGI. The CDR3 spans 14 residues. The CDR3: CASSYSGRQETQYF. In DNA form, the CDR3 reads TGTGCCAGCAGTTACTCGGGGCGGCAAGAGACCCAGTACTTC.

CDR3 DNA sequence: TGTGCCACCAGTTTGGGGGGGACAGCGACGGCTTTCTTT. It encodes CATSLGGTATAFF. The chain couples TRBV24-1 to TRBJ1-1, with 7 nucleotides matching TRBD1. The V gene end was trimmed by 6 bases and the J gene end by 11 bases; junction bases not matched to a gene: 11. The CDR3 covers 13 residues. Germline V gene lookup returns CDR1 KGHDR and CDR2 SFDVKD.

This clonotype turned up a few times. Here the CDR3 reads CAISEPRTSGKYNEQFF. In DNA form, the CDR3 reads TGTGCCATCAGTGAGCCCCGGACTAGCGGGAAATACAATGAGCAGTTCTTC. The chain employs TRBV10-3 and TRBJ2-1, with 12 bases fitting TRBD2. Trimming cost V 2 bases and J 4 bases; bases outside gene matches: 6. The CDR3 has 17 residues. The germline V gene encodes CDR1 ENHRY and CDR2 SYGVKD.

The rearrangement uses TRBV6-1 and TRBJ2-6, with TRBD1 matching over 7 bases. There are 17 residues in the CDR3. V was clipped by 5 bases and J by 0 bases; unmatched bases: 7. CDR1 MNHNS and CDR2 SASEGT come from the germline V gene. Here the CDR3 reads CASSKGQEHSGANVLTF. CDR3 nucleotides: TGTGCCAGCAGTAAAGGACAGGAGCACTCTGGGGCCAACGTCCTGACTTTC.

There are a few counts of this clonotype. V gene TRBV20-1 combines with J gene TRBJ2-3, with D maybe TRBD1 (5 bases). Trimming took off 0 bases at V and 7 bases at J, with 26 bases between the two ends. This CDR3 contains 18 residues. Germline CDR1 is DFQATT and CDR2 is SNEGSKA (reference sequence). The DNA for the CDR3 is TGCAGTGCTAGAGATAGGGGTAGGCAGCCGATCGCAACGAATACGCAGTATTTT. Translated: CSARDRGRQPIATNTQYF.

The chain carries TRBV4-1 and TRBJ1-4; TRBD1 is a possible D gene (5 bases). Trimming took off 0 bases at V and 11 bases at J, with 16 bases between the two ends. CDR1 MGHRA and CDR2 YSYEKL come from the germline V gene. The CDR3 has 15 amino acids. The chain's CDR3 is CASSQEGYRGGKLFF. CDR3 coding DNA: TGCGCCAGCAGCCAAGAAGGGTATAGGGGAGGGAAACTGTTTTTT.

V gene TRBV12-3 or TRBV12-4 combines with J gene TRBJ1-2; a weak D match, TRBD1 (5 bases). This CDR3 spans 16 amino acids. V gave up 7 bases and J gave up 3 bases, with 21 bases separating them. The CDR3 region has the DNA TGTGCCAGCACGCGGGGCGACACGCGGATTTACTATGGCTACACCTTC. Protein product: CASTRGDTRIYYGYTF.

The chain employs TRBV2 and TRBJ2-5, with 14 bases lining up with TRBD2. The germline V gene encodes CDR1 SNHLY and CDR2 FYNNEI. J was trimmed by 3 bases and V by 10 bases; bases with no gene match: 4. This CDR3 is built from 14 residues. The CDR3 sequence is CATRLAGGKETQYF. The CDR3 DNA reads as TGTGCCACCAGACTAGCGGGGGGGAAAGAGACCCAGTACTTC.